One sample yielded the 14 T cell receptor beta chains listed below, sequenced in a study of regulatory T cells in long-lasting Graves disease. Time point meaning: persistent/refractory GD, antithyroid drugs over 5 years with positive TRAb. From PBMCs, RNA was extracted and then used to make the TCR library. Sequencing libraries for TCR beta were prepared with iRepertoire HTBI primers and Arm-PCR of CDR3 regions. MiXCR, applied by TCRdb to the multiplex PCR reads, yields one record per CDR3 protein. The sample records about 470,000 distinct CDR3 sequences, around 21% being singletons. The specimen comprised peripheral blood mononuclear cells (PBMCs), sampled when the disease was refractory, from a patient treated with antithyroid drugs. These receptors were obtained from a female donor with Graves disease.

V is TRBV7-6 and J is TRBJ2-7; D tentatively reads TRBD1 or TRBD2 (5 bases each). The V and J ends lost 4 bases and 3 bases respectively, with 10 bases between them. The CDR3 loop spans 13 amino acids. Germline V gene sequence: CDR1 SGHVS, CDR2 FNYEAQ. The CDR3 region has the DNA TGTGCCAGCAGCTGGGGACCGCTCTACGAGCAGTACTTC. Translating it yields CASSWGPLYEQYF.

At least ten counts were recorded for this clonotype. The chain joins TRBV12-3 or TRBV12-4 to TRBJ1-2; 9 bases map to TRBD1. V lost 0 bases and J lost 2; bases outside the gene matches: 7. The CDR3 has 17 amino acids. The CDR3 loop reads CASSLAPGTGPNYGYTF. The DNA of the CDR3 is TGTGCCAGCAGTTTAGCGCCCGGGACAGGGCCAAACTATGGCTACACCTTC.

In this sample, this clonotype turned up a few times. This sequence joins TRBV6-1 and TRBJ2-2, with 9 nucleotides matching TRBD2. The CDR3 sequence is 15 residues long. The V segment lost 8 bases and the J segment 5 bases; nucleotides outside the gene matches: 9. The V gene's germline CDR1 is MNHNS and CDR2 SASEGT. CDR3 DNA sequence: TGTGCCAGCTTCGCCGGGACTAGCTTAACCGGGGAGCTGTTTTTT. This codes for CASFAGTSLTGELFF.

Ten or more counts support this clonotype. The J gene is TRBJ2-7, the V gene TRBV29-1; D is unresolved. This CDR3 contains 12 residues. Trimming cost V 4 bases and J 3 bases, with 10 bases left between them. In germline, CDR1 is SQVTM, CDR2 ANQGSEA. CDR3 loop: CSVVIPGYEQYF. DNA of the CDR3: TGCAGCGTTGTGATCCCGGGCTACGAGCAGTACTTC.

The table lists this clonotype with many counts. The chain carries TRBV2 and TRBJ1-2; D gene ambiguous. Between the trimmed V and J ends, which lost 3 bases and 4 bases, there was a span of 9 bases. The germline gives CDR1 SNHLY, CDR2 FYNNEI. The CDR3 is 13 amino acids. CDR3 amino acids: CASSDGMSYGYTF. The CDR3 DNA follows: TGTGCCAGCAGTGATGGCATGAGCTATGGCTACACCTTC.

Only one count was recorded for this clonotype. The chain joins TRBV19 to TRBJ2-6, with D perhaps matching TRBD1 or TRBD2 (6 bases each). This CDR3 comprises 16 residues. V dropped 6 bases and J dropped 0 bases, with 12 bases sitting between them. Germline V gene lookup returns CDR1 LNHDA and CDR2 SQIVND (reference sequence). CDR3 protein: CASSPTGASGANVLTF. CDR3 in DNA: TGTGCCAGTAGCCCGACGGGGGCCTCTGGGGCCAACGTCCTGACTTTC.

This clonotype came up many times. V and J are TRBV2 and TRBJ1-2, with D uncertain. The ends were cut back, 5 bases at V and 8 bases at J, with 9 bases in the middle. The CDR3 spans 11 residues. Germline V gene data show CDR1 as SNHLY and CDR2 as FYNNEI. The CDR3 reads CASSRWRGYTF. CDR3 DNA sequence: TGTGCCAGCAGTAGGTGGCGGGGCTACACCTTC.

The CDR3 is CASSYRIYRGGGNYGYTF. Written as DNA, the CDR3 is TGTGCCAGCAGCTATCGTATATATCGGGGGGGAGGTAACTATGGCTACACCTTC. This rearrangement joins TRBV7-2 to TRBJ1-2, with D possibly matching TRBD1 (5 bases). V was clipped by 4 bases and J by 1 base, with 22 bases between them. The CDR3 is 18 amino acids. Germline V gene sequence: CDR1 SGHTA, CDR2 FQGNSA.

This clonotype was counted only a few times. The CDR3: CASSPPGSGAQHF. The CDR3, as DNA: TGTGCCAGCAGCCCCCCCGGCTCGGGAGCCCAGCATTTT. J is TRBJ1-5 and V is TRBV11-2; no clear D gene. The V gene lost 5 bases and the J gene lost 11 bases, with 16 bases spanning the gap. CDR3 length: 13 residues. CDR1 and CDR2 from the germline V gene are SGHAT and FQNNGV.

The V and J genes are TRBV30 and TRBJ1-1; the D gene is possibly TRBD1 (6 bases). V lost 3 bases, J lost 3 bases, and 8 bases lay in between. The CDR3 runs 12 residues. Germline V gene sequence: CDR1 GTSNPN, CDR2 SVGIG (reference sequence). The chain's CDR3 is CAWRQGYTEAFF. In DNA, the CDR3 is TGTGCCTGGAGACAGGGTTACACTGAAGCTTTCTTT.

The sample holds many counts of this clonotype. The rearrangement uses TRBV27 and TRBJ1-1, with D uncertain. V was clipped by 5 bases and J by 4 bases, with 11 bases between them. The germline gives CDR1 MNHEY, CDR2 SMNVEV (reference sequence). The CDR3 totals 13 residues. In DNA form, the CDR3 reads TGTGCCAGCAGTCTAGGGCGGCGCACTGAAGCTTTCTTT. Translation: CASSLGRRTEAFF.

The chain carries TRBV2 and TRBJ1-4; possible D gene TRBD1, 6 bases. V was pared by 5 bases and J by 7 bases, with 14 bases between. Per the germline V gene, CDR1 is SNHLY and CDR2 is FYNNEI. The CDR3 extends over 14 amino acids. CDR3 nucleotide sequence: TGTGCCAGCAGTCGTCAGGGGCCTGGTGAAAAACTGTTTTTT. This translates into CASSRQGPGEKLFF.

This clonotype was observed at least ten times. V is TRBV20-1 and J is TRBJ1-1; D is possibly TRBD1 (5 bases). Germline V gene sequence: CDR1 DFQATT, CDR2 SNEGSKA (reference sequence). Trimming took off 6 bases at V and 3 bases at J, with 23 bases between the two ends. The CDR3 has 16 amino acids. The CDR3 DNA is TGCAGTGCCTTCTCTCTGGGGGAGCCAGCGGACACTGAAGCTTTCTTT. Translated: CSAFSLGEPADTEAFF.

The rearrangement joins TRBV10-2 to TRBJ1-1; TRBD1 agrees at 7 bases. The V gene's germline CDR1 is WSHSY and CDR2 SAAADI. The CDR3 is made up of 15 amino acids. Trimming at V came to 2 bases and at J to 8 bases, leaving 11 bases not matched to a gene. CDR3 amino acids: CASSENRGGLSEAFF. Written as DNA, the CDR3 is TGCGCCAGCAGTGAGAACAGAGGGGGCCTTTCGGAAGCTTTCTTT.